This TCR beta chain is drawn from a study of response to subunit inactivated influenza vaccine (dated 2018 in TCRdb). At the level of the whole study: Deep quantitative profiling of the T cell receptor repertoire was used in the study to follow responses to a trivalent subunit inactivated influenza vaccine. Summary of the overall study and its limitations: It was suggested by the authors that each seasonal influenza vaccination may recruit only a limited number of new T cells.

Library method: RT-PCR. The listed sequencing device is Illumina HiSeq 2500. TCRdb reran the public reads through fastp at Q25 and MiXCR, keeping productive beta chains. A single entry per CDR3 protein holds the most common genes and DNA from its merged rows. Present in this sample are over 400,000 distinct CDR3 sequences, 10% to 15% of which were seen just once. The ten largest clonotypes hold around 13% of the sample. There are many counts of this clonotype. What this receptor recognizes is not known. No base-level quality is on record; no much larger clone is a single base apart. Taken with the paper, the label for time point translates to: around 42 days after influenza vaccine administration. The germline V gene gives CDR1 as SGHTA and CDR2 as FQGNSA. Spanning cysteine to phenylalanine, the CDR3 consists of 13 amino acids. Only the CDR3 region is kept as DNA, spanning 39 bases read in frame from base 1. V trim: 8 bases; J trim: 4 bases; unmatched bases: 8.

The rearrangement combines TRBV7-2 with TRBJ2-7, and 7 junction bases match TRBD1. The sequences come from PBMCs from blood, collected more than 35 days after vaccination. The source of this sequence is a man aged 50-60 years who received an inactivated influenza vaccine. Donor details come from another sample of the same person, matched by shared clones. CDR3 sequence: CASSGDRFYEQYF. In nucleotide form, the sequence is TGTGCCAGCTCCGGGGACAGATTTTACGAGCAGTACTTC.